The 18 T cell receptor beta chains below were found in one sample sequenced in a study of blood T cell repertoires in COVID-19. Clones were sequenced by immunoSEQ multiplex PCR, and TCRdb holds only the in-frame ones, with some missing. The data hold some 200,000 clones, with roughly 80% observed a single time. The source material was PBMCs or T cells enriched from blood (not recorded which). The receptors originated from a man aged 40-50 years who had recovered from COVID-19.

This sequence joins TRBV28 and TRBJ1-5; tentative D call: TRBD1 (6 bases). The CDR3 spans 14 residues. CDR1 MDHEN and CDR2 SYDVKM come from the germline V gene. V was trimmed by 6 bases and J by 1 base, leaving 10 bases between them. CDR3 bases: TGTGCCAGCAGGGCAGGGACAAGCAATCAGCCCCAGCATTTT. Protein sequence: CASRAGTSNQPQHF.

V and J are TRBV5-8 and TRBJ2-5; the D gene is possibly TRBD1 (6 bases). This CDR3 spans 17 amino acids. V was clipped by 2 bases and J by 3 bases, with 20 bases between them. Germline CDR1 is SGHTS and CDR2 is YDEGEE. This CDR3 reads CASSFYLQGFGEETQYF. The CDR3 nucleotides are TGTGCCAGCAGCTTCTACTTACAGGGATTTGGGGAAGAGACCCAGTACTTC.

The CDR3: CASSSGGTKNTEAFF. As DNA, the CDR3 is TGTGCCAGCAGCTCGGGGGGGACGAAGAACACTGAAGCTTTCTTT. This chain uses TRBV5-6 with TRBJ1-1; maybe TRBD1 (5 bases). Germline assignment: CDR1 SGHDT and CDR2 YYEEEE. V was pared by 3 bases and J by 1 base, with 13 bases between. The CDR3 loop spans 15 amino acids.

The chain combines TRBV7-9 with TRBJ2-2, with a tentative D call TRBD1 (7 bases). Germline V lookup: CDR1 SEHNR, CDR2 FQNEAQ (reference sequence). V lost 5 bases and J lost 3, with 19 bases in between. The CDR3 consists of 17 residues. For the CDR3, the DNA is TGTGCCAGCAGCCGCGGAGGGGGCTTTACGTACACCGGGGAGCTGTTTTTT. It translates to CASSRGGGFTYTGELFF.

The CDR3 here is CASSQDLAGGPGTQYF. The CDR3 nucleotides are TGTGCCAGCAGCCAAGACCTAGCGGGGGGGCCCGGTACGCAGTATTTT. The V gene is TRBV4-2, the J gene TRBJ2-3; TRBD2 aligns across 12 bases. The CDR3 spans 16 residues. Germline assignment: CDR1 LGHNA and CDR2 YNFKEQ. V lost 0 bases to trimming and J lost 8 bases; unmatched junction nucleotides: 6.

For the CDR3, the DNA is TGTGCCAGCACCATCTCAGGGGAACAGCCCCAGCATTTT. Its translation is CASTISGEQPQHF. V and J are TRBV6-5 and TRBJ1-5; possibly TRBD1 for D (6 bases). The germline gives CDR1 MNHEY, CDR2 SVGAGI. Trimming took off 7 bases at V and 7 bases at J, with 14 bases between the two ends. There are 13 residues in the CDR3.

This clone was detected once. CDR3 DNA sequence: TGCGCCAGCAGCAAGGGACAGGCAGAGGACAATGAGCAGTTCTTC. Its translation is CASSKGQAEDNEQFF. The chain links TRBV5-1 to TRBJ2-1; 8 nucleotides line up with TRBD1. The CDR3 totals 15 residues. Germline trimming cut 4 bases from V and 5 bases from J; bases unmatched to any gene: 8. Germline CDR1 reads SGHRS; CDR2 reads YFSETQ.

DNA for the CDR3: TGTGCCAGTAGCCCTCATCGCGGGGGACGAAGCAATCAGCCCCAGCATTTT. This codes for CASSPHRGGRSNQPQHF. The chain is built from TRBV19 and TRBJ1-5; the D gene is possibly TRBD1 (5 bases). The V gene lost 6 bases and the J gene lost 1 base, with 19 bases spanning the gap. The CDR3 consists of 17 residues. Germline CDR1 is LNHDA and CDR2 is SQIVND (reference sequence).

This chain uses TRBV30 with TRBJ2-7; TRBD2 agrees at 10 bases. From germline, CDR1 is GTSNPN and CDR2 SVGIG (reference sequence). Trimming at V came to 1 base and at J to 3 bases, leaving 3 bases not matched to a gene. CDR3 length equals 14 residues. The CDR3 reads CAWSGRLAGYEQYF. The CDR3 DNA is TGTGCCTGGAGTGGGCGACTAGCGGGCTACGAGCAGTACTTC.

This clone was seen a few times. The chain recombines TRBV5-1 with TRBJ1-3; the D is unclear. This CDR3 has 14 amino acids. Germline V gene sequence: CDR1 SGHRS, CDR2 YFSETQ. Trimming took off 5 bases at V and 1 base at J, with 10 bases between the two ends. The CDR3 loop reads CASRSPGSGNTIYF. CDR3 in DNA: TGCGCCAGCAGATCGCCGGGTTCTGGAAACACCATATATTTT.

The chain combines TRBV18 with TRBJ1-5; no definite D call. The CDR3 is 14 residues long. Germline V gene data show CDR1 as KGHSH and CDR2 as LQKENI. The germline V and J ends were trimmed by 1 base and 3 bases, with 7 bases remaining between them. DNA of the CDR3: TGTGCCAGCTCACCACTGGCAGTCAATCAGCCCCAGCATTTT. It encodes CASSPLAVNQPQHF.

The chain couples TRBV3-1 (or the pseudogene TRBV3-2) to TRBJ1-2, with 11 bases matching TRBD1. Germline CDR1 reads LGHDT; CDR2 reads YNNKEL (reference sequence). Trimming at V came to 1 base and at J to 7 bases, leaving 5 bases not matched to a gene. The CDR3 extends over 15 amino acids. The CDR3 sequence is CASSQGVGQGAGYTF. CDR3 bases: TGTGCCAGCAGCCAAGGAGTAGGACAGGGGGCTGGCTACACCTTC.

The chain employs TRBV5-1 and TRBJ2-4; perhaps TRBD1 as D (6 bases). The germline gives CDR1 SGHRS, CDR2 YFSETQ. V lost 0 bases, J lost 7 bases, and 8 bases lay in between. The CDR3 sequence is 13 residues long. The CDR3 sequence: CASSLDRANIQYF. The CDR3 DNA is TGCGCCAGCAGCTTGGACAGGGCCAACATTCAGTACTTC.

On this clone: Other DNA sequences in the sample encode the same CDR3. The CDR3 protein is CASSPQGNTEAFF. The CDR3 nucleotides read TGTGCCAGCTCACCTCAGGGGAACACTGAAGCTTTCTTT. This chain connects TRBV18 to TRBJ1-1; maybe TRBD1 (5 bases). The CDR3 length is 13 residues. With 3 bases removed from V and 1 base from J, the gap between germline ends came to 6 bases. Germline CDR1 KGHSH, CDR2 LQKENI.

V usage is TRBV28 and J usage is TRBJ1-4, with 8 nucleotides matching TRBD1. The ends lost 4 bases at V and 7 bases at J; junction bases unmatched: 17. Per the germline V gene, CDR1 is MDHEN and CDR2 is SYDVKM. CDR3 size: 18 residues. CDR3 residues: CASSSGGPVWALSEKLFF. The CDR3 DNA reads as TGTGCCAGCAGTTCAGGGGGCCCGGTTTGGGCCCTTAGTGAAAAACTGTTTTTT. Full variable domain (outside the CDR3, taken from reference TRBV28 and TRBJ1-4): DVKVTQSSRYLVKRTGEKVFLECVQDMDHENMFWYRQDPGLGLRLIYFSYDVKMKEKGDIPEGYSVSREKKERFSLILESASTNQTSMYLCASSSGGPVWALSEKLFFGSGTQLSVL.

CDR3 coding DNA: TGTGCCAGCAGCTCCACAGGGATCTACGAGCAGTACTTC. This translates into CASSSTGIYEQYF. The rearrangement uses TRBV7-9 and TRBJ2-7, with D perhaps TRBD1 (6 bases). V shed 4 bases and J shed 3 bases, with 10 bases lying between them. Germline V gene data show CDR1 as SEHNR and CDR2 as FQNEAQ (reference sequence). This CDR3 comprises 13 residues.

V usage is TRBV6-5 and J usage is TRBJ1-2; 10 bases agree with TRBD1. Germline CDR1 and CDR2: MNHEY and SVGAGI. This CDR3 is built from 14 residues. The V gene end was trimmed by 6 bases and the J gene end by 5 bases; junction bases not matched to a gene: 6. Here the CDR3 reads CASRTGGASYGYTF. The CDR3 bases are TGTGCCAGCAGGACAGGGGGCGCATCGTATGGCTACACCTTC.

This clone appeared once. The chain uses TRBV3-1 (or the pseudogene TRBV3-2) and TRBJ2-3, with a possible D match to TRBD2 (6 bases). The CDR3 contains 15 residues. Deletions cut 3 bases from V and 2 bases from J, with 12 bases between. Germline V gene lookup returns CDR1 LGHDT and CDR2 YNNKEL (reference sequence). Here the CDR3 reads CASSHRLGNTDTQYF. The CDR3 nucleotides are TGTGCCAGCAGCCATCGACTAGGAAACACAGATACGCAGTATTTT.